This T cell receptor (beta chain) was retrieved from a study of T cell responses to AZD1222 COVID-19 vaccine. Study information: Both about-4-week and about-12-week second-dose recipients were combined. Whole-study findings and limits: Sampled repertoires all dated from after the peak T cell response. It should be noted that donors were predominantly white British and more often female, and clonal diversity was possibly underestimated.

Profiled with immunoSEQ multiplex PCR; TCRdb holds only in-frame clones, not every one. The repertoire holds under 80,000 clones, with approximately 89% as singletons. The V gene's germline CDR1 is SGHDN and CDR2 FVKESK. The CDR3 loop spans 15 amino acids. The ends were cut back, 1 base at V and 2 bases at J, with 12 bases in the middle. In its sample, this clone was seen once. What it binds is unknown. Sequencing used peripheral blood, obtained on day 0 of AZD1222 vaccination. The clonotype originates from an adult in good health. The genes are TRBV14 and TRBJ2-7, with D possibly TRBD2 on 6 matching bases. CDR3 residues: CASSQVGSGAYEQYF. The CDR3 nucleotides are TGTGCCAGCAGCCAAGTTGGGTCGGGAGCCTACGAGCAGTACTTC.